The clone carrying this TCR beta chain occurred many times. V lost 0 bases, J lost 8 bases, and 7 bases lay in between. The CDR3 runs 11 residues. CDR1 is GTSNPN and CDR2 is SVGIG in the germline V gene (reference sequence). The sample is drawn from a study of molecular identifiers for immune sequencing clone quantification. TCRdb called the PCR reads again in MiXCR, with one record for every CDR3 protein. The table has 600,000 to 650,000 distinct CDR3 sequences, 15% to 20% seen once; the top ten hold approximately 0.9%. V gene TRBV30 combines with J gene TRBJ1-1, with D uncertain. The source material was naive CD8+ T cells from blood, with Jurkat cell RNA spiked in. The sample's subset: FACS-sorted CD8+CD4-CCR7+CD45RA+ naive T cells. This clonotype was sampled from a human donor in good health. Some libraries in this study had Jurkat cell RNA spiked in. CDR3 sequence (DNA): TGTGCCTGGAGTGTAGGGCCCGAAGCTTTCTTT. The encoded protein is CAWSVGPEAFF.